A selection of T cell receptor beta chains follows, all from one sample in a study of OX40 agonist ivuxolimab in advanced cancers. The table came from immunoSEQ multiplex PCR; TCRdb's copy has only in-frame clones and leaves some out. The table lists around 67,000 clones, under 90% of them singletons, with approximately 1.2% in the top ten. The source material was CD4+ or CD8+ T cells sorted from blood, sampled in a trial of the OX40 agonist ivuxolimab. The receptor set was obtained from an adult with an advanced solid tumor such as melanoma, head and neck, liver or kidney cancer. Each CDR3 is given with its conserved first and last residue. A D gene is named only where the DNA matches it firmly. The size entry is marked missing in some rows and otherwise reads once, few, many or a size class.

J gene	clone size	D gene	V gene	CDR3 DNA	CDR3 protein
TRBJ1-5	.	.	TRBV4-2	TGTGCCAGCAGCCAAGACAGGGCTGGACAGCCCCAGCATTTT	CASSQDRAGQPQHF
TRBJ1-4	.	TRBD1	TRBV10-3	TGTGCCTCCCGAAAAGGGGGCGATGAAAAACTGTTTTTT	CASRKGGDEKLFF
TRBJ1-1	.	.	TRBV29-1	TGCAGCGTTGGGAACACTGAAGCTTTCTTT	CSVGNTEAFF
TRBJ1-4	.	.	TRBV9	TGTGCCAGCAGCGTTGGAGCGCCGGGACTCCTGTCCGAAAAACTGTTTTTT	CASSVGAPGLLSEKLFF
TRBJ1-1	.	.	TRBV10-3	TGTGCCAGCAGTGCCCTAGGGAACACTGAAGCTTTCTTT	CASSALGNTEAFF
TRBJ1-5	.	.	TRBV9	TGTGCCAGCAGCGCGGGGACTTATCAGCCCCAGCATTTT	CASSAGTYQPQHF
TRBJ2-3	.	TRBD1	TRBV7-2	TGTGCCAGCAGAGAGGGGGCCTGGGGCACAGATACGCAGTATTTT	CASREGAWGTDTQYF
TRBJ2-3	.	.	TRBV5-1	TGCGCCAGCAGCTTGGACTTATTCACAGATACGCAGTATTTT	CASSLDLFTDTQYF
TRBJ2-7	.	.	TRBV5-1	TGCGCCAGCAGCTTGGAGTCCCGCTCCTACGAGCAGTACTTC	CASSLESRSYEQYF
TRBJ1-5	.	.	TRBV6-5	TGTGCCAGCAGGGGGGGAGGGGACCGCAATCAGCCCCAGCATTTT	CASRGGGDRNQPQHF
TRBJ2-5	.	.	TRBV6-1	TGTGCCAGCGATTTAGGAACCCAAGAGACCCAGTACTTC	CASDLGTQETQYF
TRBJ1-6	.	.	TRBV14	TGTGCCAGCAGGCCCTCCTATAATTCACCCCTCCACTTT	CASRPSYNSPLHF
TRBJ1-3	.	.	TRBV30	TGTGCCTGGAGTGCGAAAGGGGGAAACACCATATATTTT	CAWSAKGGNTIYF
TRBJ2-5	.	TRBD2	TRBV10-1	TGCGCCAGCAGTGAGTCGCTGGCTAGCGGGGAAGAGACCCAGTACTTC	CASSESLASGEETQYF
TRBJ1-4	few	.	TRBV6-5	TGTGCCAGCAGGGACTTAGGACAGCCCAATGAAAAACTGTTTTTT	CASRDLGQPNEKLFF
TRBJ2-1	.	.	TRBV18	TGTGCCAGCTCACCCGACACTTTCACCTCCTACAATGAGCAGTTCTTC	CASSPDTFTSYNEQFF
TRBJ1-2	.	TRBD1	TRBV9	TGTGCCAGCAGCTCCCAAGGACAGGCTCACACCTTC	CASSSQGQAHTF
TRBJ1-4	few	.	TRBV6-1	TGTGCCAGCACCAGACGGAGTTTAAATGAAAAACTGTTTTTT	CASTRRSLNEKLFF
TRBJ2-7	few	.	TRBV5-1	TGCGCCAGCAGCTTGCAGAGCTCCTACGAGCAGTACTTC	CASSLQSSYEQYF
TRBJ1-2	few	.	TRBV21-1	TGTGCCAGCAAAGGAGAGGACAGCGCTTATGGCTACACCTTC	CASKGEDSAYGYTF
TRBJ2-5	once	.	TRBV5-1	TGCGCTACAAAAATAACGGGTCAAGAGACCCAGTACTTC	CATKITGQETQYF
TRBJ1-1	few	.	TRBV30	TGTGCCTGGAGAACAGGGTTCCGAAGCCCTGAAGCTTTCTTT	CAWRTGFRSPEAFF
TRBJ2-5	once	TRBD1	TRBV5-4	TGTGCCAGCAGCGGTGGGACAGGAGAGACCCAGTACTTC	CASSGGTGETQYF
TRBJ1-1	.	.	TRBV6-1	TGTGCCAGCAGTGAAGGTGGCAGTAGGACTGAAGCTTTCTTT	CASSEGGSRTEAFF
TRBJ1-2	few	.	TRBV4-1	TGCGCCAGCAGCCAAGGACAGCGGACTAACTATGGCTACACCTTC	CASSQGQRTNYGYTF
TRBJ2-3	.	TRBD2	TRBV19	TGTGCCAGTAGTAGCTTCGGACTAGCTACCGGCACAGATACGCAGTATTTT	CASSSFGLATGTDTQYF
TRBJ1-1	.	.	TRBV30	TGTGCCTGGAGAAGAACAGTGAACACTGAAGCTTTCTTT	CAWRRTVNTEAFF
TRBJ2-7	.	TRBD1	TRBV7-9	TGTGCCAGCAGCACAGGGGGTATTCTCGAGCAGTACTTC	CASSTGGILEQYF
TRBJ1-2	.	.	TRBV4-2	TGTGCCAGCAGCCAAGAAGTGTGGCGAGGCTACACCTTC	CASSQEVWRGYTF
TRBJ2-1	.	.	TRBV6-6	TGTGCCAGCAGTTACGTGGGGTCGGCTGAGCAGTTCTTC	CASSYVGSAEQFF
TRBJ1-2	.	.	TRBV7-6	TGTGCCAGCAGCTTAGGGCAGGGGACACGCTACACCTTC	CASSLGQGTRYTF
TRBJ1-3	.	.	TRBV30	TGTGCCTGGAGTGTGACTGGGGTTTACTCTGGAAACACCATATATTTT	CAWSVTGVYSGNTIYF
TRBJ2-1	.	.	TRBV5-6	TGTGCCAGCAGCTTAATAACCTCCTACAATGAGCAGTTCTTC	CASSLITSYNEQFF
TRBJ1-5	.	.	TRBV30	TGTGCCTGGAGGGAACCGGGACCGCTAGGTCAGCCCCAGCATTTT	CAWREPGPLGQPQHF
TRBJ2-7	.	.	TRBV7-6	TGTGCCAGCAGCACGAACCAGGGGTACGAGCAGTACTTC	CASSTNQGYEQYF
TRBJ2-5	few	TRBD2	TRBV5-1	TGCGCCAGCAGCATATCAGCGGGGGAGACCCAGTACTTC	CASSISAGETQYF
TRBJ2-4	.	.	TRBV18	TGTGCCAGCTCACCGAGCTTGTCAGGGTTGCGGTACTTC	CASSPSLSGLRYF
TRBJ1-2	.	TRBD1	TRBV7-2	TGTGCCAGCACCAATCCGACAGGGCAAGGCTACACCTTC	CASTNPTGQGYTF
TRBJ2-1	.	TRBD1	TRBV9	TGTGCCAGCAGCGTAGAGGGACAGGGGGGCAATGAGCAGTTCTTC	CASSVEGQGGNEQFF
TRBJ2-7	few	TRBD1	TRBV12-5	TGTGCTAGTGGTTTGGGAACCGGGACAGGGGATATTTACGAGCAGTACTTC	CASGLGTGTGDIYEQYF
TRBJ2-3	.	.	TRBV18	TGTGCCAGCTCACCCATGGGGGGCACAGATACGCAGTATTTT	CASSPMGGTDTQYF